These 18 T cell receptor beta chains came from one sample sequenced in a study of CD8 T cells in Susac syndrome. cDNA came from 0.5 to 1 ug RNA primed by random hexamers. One entry per CDR3 protein, called by TCRdb with MiXCR from the immunoSEQ multiplex PCR reads. The table shows about 130,000 distinct CDR3 sequences, with roughly 76% occurring only once. Sequencing used CD8+ T cells from PBMCs. Receptor source: a human donor with multiple sclerosis.

This sequence joins TRBV7-9 and TRBJ1-4; 7 positions match TRBD1. CDR1 is SEHNR, CDR2 FQNEAQ, per germline (reference sequence). This CDR3 has 13 amino acids. V trimming: 2 bases; J trimming: 6 bases; junction bases outside the gene matches: 0. The DNA of the CDR3 is TGTGCCAGCAGCTTACAGGGGGATGAAAAACTGTTTTTT. Its translation is CASSLQGDEKLFF.

The chain carries TRBV6-5 and TRBJ2-3, with 7 bases identical to TRBD1. Germline V CDR1 and CDR2: MNHEY, SVGAGI. The V and J ends lost 5 bases and 2 bases, in that order; junction bases with no gene match: 7. The CDR3 runs to 15 residues. CDR3 amino acids: CASSPRTGTTDTQYF. CDR3 nucleotides: TGTGCCAGCAGTCCCCGGACAGGAACCACAGATACGCAGTATTTT.

The chain is built from TRBV30 and TRBJ2-3; 9 positions agree with TRBD2. From germline, CDR1 is GTSNPN and CDR2 SVGIG (reference sequence). V dropped 4 bases and J dropped 3; count of bases not matched to a gene: 5. CDR3 length: 14 amino acids. CDR3 amino acids: CAWTLAGLTDTQYF. As DNA, the CDR3 is TGTGCCTGGACCCTAGCGGGGTTGACAGATACGCAGTATTTT.

This clonotype occurred once. This chain links TRBV13 with TRBJ1-1; D is unclear. V lost 2 bases, J lost 5 bases, and 9 bases lay in between. Per the germline V gene, CDR1 is PRHDT and CDR2 is FYEKMQ (reference sequence). CDR3 length: 13 amino acids. This CDR3 is CASSLRVRTEAFF. In DNA form, the CDR3 reads TGTGCCAGCAGCTTAAGGGTTCGAACTGAAGCTTTCTTT.

This chain links TRBV6-2 or TRBV6-3 with TRBJ2-1; TRBD2 agrees at 12 bases. Trimming removed 5 bases from V and 7 bases from J; junction bases left unmatched: 15. Germline CDR1 and CDR2: MNHEY and SVGEGT. This CDR3 has 18 amino acids. Written as DNA, the CDR3 is TGTGCCAGCAGTGGGGATAGACTAGCGGGAGCCCGCGGGAATGAGCAGTTCTTC. Its translation is CASSGDRLAGARGNEQFF.

The rearrangement links TRBV4-3 to TRBJ2-1; D unresolved. V was clipped by 5 bases and J by 5 bases, with 13 bases between them. The CDR3 length is 14 residues. CDR1 is LGHNA, CDR2 YSLEER, per germline. The CDR3 spells CASSTGLGNNEQFF. CDR3 coding DNA: TGCGCCAGCAGCACGGGTCTGGGGAACAATGAGCAGTTCTTC.

The rearrangement joins TRBV6-1 to TRBJ1-2; the D is unclear. Germline V gene sequence: CDR1 MNHNS, CDR2 SASEGT. Deletions cut 6 bases from V and 8 bases from J, with 16 bases between. This CDR3 spans 13 amino acids. The CDR3 region is CASRNYRTGGYTF. CDR3 DNA: TGTGCCAGCAGAAATTACAGAACCGGCGGCTACACCTTC.

This clonotype was observed a handful of times. The gene calls are TRBV4-1 and TRBJ1-1; TRBD1 matches 9 bases. The trim removed 5 bases at V and 7 bases at J, leaving 14 bases unmatched. CDR1 is MGHRA, CDR2 YSYEKL, per germline. The CDR3 covers 16 residues. Here the CDR3 reads CASSYPPGTGIYEAFF. For the CDR3, the DNA is TGCGCCAGCAGCTATCCCCCCGGGACAGGGATTTATGAAGCTTTCTTT.

This chain uses TRBV7-9 with TRBJ2-3, with 9 positions matching TRBD2. With 5 bases clipped from V and 7 bases from J, the junction kept 10 bases outside the gene matches. This CDR3 has 15 amino acids. CDR1 is SEHNR, CDR2 FQNEAQ, per germline (reference sequence). The CDR3 coding sequence is TGTGCCAGCAGCCCAGAGCTAGCGGGGAGCCATACGCAGTATTTT. Protein sequence: CASSPELAGSHTQYF.

The rearrangement uses TRBV4-1 and TRBJ1-3; the D is unclear. Trimming left V 0 bases short and J 0 bases short, with 6 bases between. Germline CDR1 reads MGHRA; CDR2 reads YSYEKL. The CDR3 is 15 amino acids. Here the CDR3 DNA reads TGCGCCAGCAGCCAAGACAACTTCTCTGGAAACACCATATATTTT. Its protein product is CASSQDNFSGNTIYF.

This rearrangement joins TRBV7-2 to TRBJ2-3, with a possible D match to TRBD1 (6 bases). V was trimmed by 5 bases and J by 2 bases, leaving 14 bases between them. Germline-derived CDR1 and CDR2 are SGHTA and FQGNSA. This CDR3 has 15 amino acids. The CDR3 protein is CASSPLGQLTDTQYF. CDR3 bases: TGTGCCAGCAGCCCCCTAGGACAGCTCACAGATACGCAGTATTTT.

V and J are TRBV28 and TRBJ2-3, with a tentative D call TRBD1 (6 bases). The germline V gene encodes CDR1 MDHEN and CDR2 SYDVKM. This CDR3 spans 13 amino acids. With 7 bases removed from V and 3 bases from J, the gap between germline ends came to 11 bases. The CDR3 coding sequence is TGTGCCAGCAATGTCAGGGGTACAGATACGCAGTATTTT. Protein product: CASNVRGTDTQYF. Together with reference TRBV28 and TRBJ2-3, the CDR3 gives the full variable domain: DVKVTQSSRYLVKRTGEKVFLECVQDMDHENMFWYRQDPGLGLRLIYFSYDVKMKEKGDIPEGYSVSREKKERFSLILESASTNQTSMYLCASNVRGTDTQYFGPGTRLTVL.

The V gene is TRBV5-6, the J gene TRBJ1-2; tentative D call: TRBD1 (5 bases). The CDR3 has 13 residues. CDR1 is SGHDT, CDR2 YYEEEE, per germline. Trimming shortened V by 6 bases and J by 8 bases, and 17 bases separated the two germline ends. CDR3 nucleotides: TGTGCCAGCATGTACGAGACAGACGACGGCTACACCTTC. This sequence encodes CASMYETDDGYTF.

The chain recombines TRBV12-3 or TRBV12-4 with TRBJ2-1; D call uncertain. Between the trimmed V and J ends, which lost 7 bases and 2 bases, there was a span of 6 bases. The CDR3 extends over 12 amino acids. CDR3 protein: CASMGTYNEQFF. CDR3 DNA sequence: TGTGCCAGCATGGGGACCTACAATGAGCAGTTCTTC.

The V and J genes are TRBV6-5 and TRBJ2-7; possibly TRBD1 for D (6 bases). This CDR3 is 15 amino acids long. Trimming cost V 6 bases and J 4 bases, with 19 bases left between them. Per the germline V gene, CDR1 is MNHEY and CDR2 is SVGAGI. For the CDR3, the DNA is TGTGCCAGCAGCCCGAGACCTACAGGGACGTACGAGCAGTACTTC. Translated: CASSPRPTGTYEQYF.

Details on this clonotype: Sequence at one end of the junction differs from germline and may be a read error. The chain couples TRBV3-1 to TRBJ2-7; D may be TRBD1 (5 bases). CDR1 and CDR2 from the germline V gene are LGHDT and YNNKEL (reference sequence). The CDR3 is 14 amino acids. The CDR3 DNA sequence: TGTGCCAGCAGCCTAATTGACAGAAACTACGAGCAGTGCTTC. Protein sequence: CASSLIDRNYEQCF.

The chain carries TRBV5-6 and TRBJ2-4; 7 bases are a match to TRBD1. CDR3 length: 15 amino acids. Trimming removed 4 bases from V and 5 bases from J; junction bases left unmatched: 9. The germline CDR1 and CDR2 sequences are SGHDT and YYEEEE. In DNA form, the CDR3 reads TGTGCCAGCAGCCTACTTCCGACAGGGCAAAACATTCAGTACTTC. Its protein product is CASSLLPTGQNIQYF.

This chain connects TRBV7-8 to TRBJ2-3; D call uncertain. The V gene's germline CDR1 is SGHVS and CDR2 FQNEAQ. The V and J ends lost 7 bases and 4 bases respectively, with 12 bases between them. The CDR3 runs 13 residues. CDR3 coding DNA: TGTGCCAGCACTTCTGCGGTGGCAGATACGCAGTATTTT. It translates to CASTSAVADTQYF.